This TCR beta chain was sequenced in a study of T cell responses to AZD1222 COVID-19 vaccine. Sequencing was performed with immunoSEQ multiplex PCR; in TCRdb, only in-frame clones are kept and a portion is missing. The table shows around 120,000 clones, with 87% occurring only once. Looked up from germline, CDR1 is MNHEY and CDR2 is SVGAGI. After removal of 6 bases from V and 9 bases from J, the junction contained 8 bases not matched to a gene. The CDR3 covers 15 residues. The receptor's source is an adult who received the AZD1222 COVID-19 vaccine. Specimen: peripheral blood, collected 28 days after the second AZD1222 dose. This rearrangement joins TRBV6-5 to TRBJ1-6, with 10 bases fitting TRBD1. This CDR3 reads CASRPRTGGPSPLHF. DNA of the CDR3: TGTGCCAGCAGACCTCGGACAGGGGGGCCTTCACCCCTCCACTTT.